Following are 18 T cell receptor beta chains from one sample sequenced in a study of shared clonotypes between healthy human individuals. The protocol was immunoSEQ multiplex PCR, while the TCRdb copy is restricted to in-frame clones and leaves out a portion. The repertoire holds almost 750,000 clones, with over 55% as singletons. What was sequenced was memory CD4+ T cells sorted from blood. Subset of the sample: CD45RA-negative fraction. The receptors were sampled from a woman in her twenties or thirties in good health.

As concerns this clone: A read error is the likely source, as a far larger clone sits one nucleotide away. The genes are TRBV14 and TRBJ1-1; perhaps TRBD1 as D (5 bases). The germline V gene has CDR1 SGHDN and CDR2 FVKESK. CDR3 length: 13 residues. Trimming removed 3 bases at V and 1 base at J, with 6 bases between. The CDR3 sequence is CASSHTGNTEAFF. The CDR3 DNA reads TGTGCCAGCAGCCACACAGGGAACACTGAAGCTTTCTTT.

J is TRBJ2-1 and V is TRBV5-1; D remains ambiguous. Germline loops: CDR1 SGHRS, CDR2 YFSETQ. Trimming removed 2 bases at V and 5 bases at J, with 8 bases between. This CDR3 comprises 13 residues. Written as DNA, the CDR3 is TGCGCCAGCAGCTTAAGATGGGACAATGAGCAGTTCTTC. This sequence encodes CASSLRWDNEQFF.

With regard to this clone: The identical CDR3 is also encoded by other nucleotide sequences in the sample. As DNA, the CDR3 is TGTGCCAGCTCCCCTGACCGGAGCTCCTACAATGAGCAGTTCTTC. Protein: CASSPDRSSYNEQFF. The chain uses TRBV18 and TRBJ2-1; D is unresolved. The V gene lost 6 bases and the J gene lost 0 bases, with 12 bases spanning the gap. The CDR3 spans 15 residues. The V gene's germline CDR1 is KGHSH and CDR2 LQKENI.

The rearrangement links TRBV7-2 to TRBJ2-3; tentatively, D is TRBD1 (5 bases). Trimming took 5 bases from V and 3 from J, leaving 6 bases between them. The CDR3 has 12 residues. In germline, CDR1 is SGHTA, CDR2 FQGNSA. The CDR3 spells CASSQGTDTQYF. The CDR3 DNA reads TGTGCCAGCAGCCAGGGAACAGATACGCAGTATTTT.

The chain recombines TRBV7-9 with TRBJ2-7, with D perhaps TRBD2 (6 bases). There are 14 residues in the CDR3. With 0 bases removed from V and 4 bases from J, the gap between germline ends came to 10 bases. The germline gives CDR1 SEHNR, CDR2 FQNEAQ (reference sequence). This CDR3 is CASSLAGGGYEQYF. The DNA of the CDR3 is TGTGCCAGCAGCTTAGCGGGAGGTGGATACGAGCAGTACTTC. Filled out from reference TRBV7-9 and TRBJ2-7, the complete variable domain reads DTGVSQNPRHKITKRGQNVTFRCDPISEHNRLYWYRQTLGQGPEFLTYFQNEAQLEKSRLLSDRFSAERPKGSFSTLEIQRTEQGDSAMYLCASSLAGGGYEQYFGPGTRLTVT.

This chain connects TRBV4-1 to TRBJ1-3; D is unclear. Germline CDR1 reads MGHRA; CDR2 reads YSYEKL. The CDR3 has 17 residues. Trimming pared 3 bases from V and 3 bases from J, leaving 18 bases between. The CDR3 nucleotides are TGCGCCAGCAGCCACCCTTATCCCCGTTTTGGTGGAAACACCATATATTTT. This gives the protein CASSHPYPRFGGNTIYF.

The chain recombines TRBV27 with TRBJ1-4; the D is unclear. The CDR3 loop spans 15 amino acids. Germline values: CDR1 MNHEY, CDR2 SMNVEV (reference sequence). Trimming pared 7 bases from V and 7 bases from J, leaving 19 bases between. This CDR3 reads CASTTIYGVGEKLFF. As DNA, the CDR3 is TGTGCCAGCACCACCATTTACGGCGTGGGTGAAAAACTGTTTTTT.

V is TRBV6-6 and J is TRBJ1-2, with 8 bases identical to TRBD1. V lost 4 bases and J lost 3; bases outside the gene matches: 4. Germline V gene lookup returns CDR1 MNHNY and CDR2 SVGAGI (reference sequence). The CDR3 runs 14 residues. For the CDR3, the DNA is TGTGCCAGCAGTTTGACAGGGGATGACTATGGCTACACCTTC. This encodes CASSLTGDDYGYTF.

This clone has just a few counts. The V call is TRBV28, the J call TRBJ2-7; D gene unclear. The CDR3 totals 15 residues. The V end lost 2 bases, the J end lost 3 bases, and 14 bases lay between the germline ends. Germline V gene sequence: CDR1 MDHEN, CDR2 SYDVKM. CDR3 sequence: CASSLSWQVGYEQYF. DNA for the CDR3: TGTGCCAGCAGTTTAAGCTGGCAGGTTGGCTACGAGCAGTACTTC.

The V call is TRBV5-5, the J call TRBJ2-5; a weak D match, TRBD2 (6 bases). V was trimmed by 3 bases and J by 3 bases, leaving 9 bases between them. The length of the CDR3 is 13 residues. The germline gives CDR1 SGHKS, CDR2 YYEKEE (reference sequence). CDR3 nucleotides: TGTGCCAGCAGCTGGGGCGGGGAAGAGACCCAGTACTTC. Protein product: CASSWGGEETQYF.

V and J are TRBV28 and TRBJ1-4; D not certain. Trimming cost V 6 bases and J 8 bases, with 19 bases left between them. There are 15 residues in the CDR3. Per germline, CDR1 MDHEN and CDR2 SYDVKM. The CDR3 is CASSQDPDTDEKLFF. CDR3 coding DNA: TGTGCCAGCAGCCAAGACCCAGATACCGACGAAAAACTGTTTTTT. Full variable domain (outside the CDR3, taken from reference TRBV28 and TRBJ1-4): DVKVTQSSRYLVKRTGEKVFLECVQDMDHENMFWYRQDPGLGLRLIYFSYDVKMKEKGDIPEGYSVSREKKERFSLILESASTNQTSMYLCASSQDPDTDEKLFFGSGTQLSVL.

The chain links TRBV6-1 to TRBJ1-2; TRBD1 agrees at 9 bases. Trimming cost V 4 bases and J 4 bases; bases outside gene matches: 13. CDR3 length: 17 amino acids. Looked up from germline, CDR1 is MNHNS and CDR2 is SASEGT. For the CDR3, the DNA is TGTGCCAGCAGTGGGGGACAGGGATTGCCCTCCTTCTATGGCTACACCTTC. This codes for CASSGGQGLPSFYGYTF.

This chain's CDR3 is CASRTWRDSNQPQHF. CDR3 in DNA: TGTGCCAGTAGAACCTGGCGGGATAGCAATCAGCCCCAGCATTTT. V gene TRBV19 combines with J gene TRBJ1-5; the D is unclear. V gave up 6 bases and J gave up 0 bases, with 12 bases separating them. The V gene's germline CDR1 is LNHDA and CDR2 SQIVND (reference sequence). The CDR3 is 15 residues long.

The rearrangement uses TRBV15 and TRBJ1-6, with TRBD1 matching 9 bases. CDR3 size: 13 residues. Germline V gene sequence: CDR1 LNHNV, CDR2 YYDKDF (reference sequence). V gave up 6 bases and J gave up 14 bases; unmatched junction bases: 8. The CDR3 DNA reads TGTGCCACCAGAGGGACAGGGTTGCCCACCCTCCACTTT. Protein product: CATRGTGLPTLHF.

The chain links TRBV6-6 to TRBJ2-7, with 7 bases aligning to TRBD1. CDR1 MNHNY and CDR2 SVGAGI come from the germline V gene (reference sequence). Trimming removed 8 bases from V and 6 bases from J; junction bases left unmatched: 13. The CDR3 covers 14 residues. The CDR3 loop reads CASGKSDRAGEQYF. The CDR3 nucleotides read TGTGCCAGCGGGAAATCCGACAGGGCGGGCGAGCAGTACTTC.

The chain uses TRBV27 and TRBJ2-2, with D possibly being TRBD1 or TRBD2 (5 bases each). The CDR3 extends over 13 amino acids. Looked up from germline, CDR1 is MNHEY and CDR2 is SMNVEV (reference sequence). Trimming stripped 6 bases from V and 4 bases from J, with 9 bases between. In nucleotides, the CDR3 is TGTGCCAGCAGGGGGACGAGCACCGGGGAGCTGTTTTTT. Amino acid sequence: CASRGTSTGELFF.

This clone was counted at least ten times. This chain joins TRBV5-1 and TRBJ2-2; possible D gene TRBD2, 5 bases. With 3 bases removed from V and 1 base from J, the gap between germline ends came to 7 bases. The CDR3 is 14 residues long. The germline CDR1 and CDR2 sequences are SGHRS and YFSETQ. The CDR3: CASSWGENTGELFF. The CDR3 bases are TGCGCCAGCAGCTGGGGAGAGAACACCGGGGAGCTGTTTTTT.

V is TRBV5-1 and J is TRBJ2-3; 10 bases are shared with TRBD1. Germline V gene sequence: CDR1 SGHRS, CDR2 YFSETQ. J gave up 2 bases and V 5 bases, and 8 bases lay outside the gene matches. The CDR3 consists of 16 residues. DNA for the CDR3: TGCGCCAGCAGTCCTGGGGACAGGGGACCCACAGATACGCAGTATTTT. It is translated as CASSPGDRGPTDTQYF.